The 18 T cell receptor beta chains below all came from one sample that was sequenced in a study of cytomegalovirus exposure and HLA in healthy donors. Here immunoSEQ multiplex PCR was the method, and the copy in TCRdb shows in-frame clones only, minus some. The sample holds around 150,000 clones, around nine tenths seen once. The sequenced sample was PBMCs. The receptors here all came from a woman aged 18-35 years in good health and CMV-seropositive.

This rearrangement joins TRBV7-9 to TRBJ2-3; 13 nucleotides line up with TRBD2. The length of the CDR3 is 17 residues. Germline assignment: CDR1 SEHNR and CDR2 FQNEAQ (reference sequence). Trimming at V came to 2 bases and at J to 3 bases, leaving 5 bases not matched to a gene. In nucleotides, the CDR3 is TGTGCCAGCAGCTTAAGACTAGCGGGAGGTCGGACAGATACGCAGTATTTT. Protein: CASSLRLAGGRTDTQYF.

This clone was picked up one time. V is TRBV11-3 and J is TRBJ2-7; 12 positions agree with TRBD2. V shed 5 bases, J shed 3 bases, and the junction held 5 bases outside the gene matches. The CDR3 consists of 15 residues. CDR1 and CDR2 (germline): SGHNT, YENEEA. CDR3 sequence reads: CASSPRTSGNYEQYF. CDR3 sequence (DNA): TGTGCCAGCAGCCCCCGGACTAGCGGGAACTACGAGCAGTACTTC.

The genes are TRBV28 and TRBJ1-2; TRBD1 agrees at 11 bases. V was clipped by 3 bases and J by 8 bases; unmatched bases: 11. Per germline, CDR1 MDHEN and CDR2 SYDVKM. The CDR3 covers 16 residues. The CDR3 DNA is TGTGCCAGCAGTTTGCTGCCGGGACAGGGGGGGCGAGGCTACACCTTC. It codes for CASSLLPGQGGRGYTF.

This chain uses TRBV27 with TRBJ2-7, with 8 bases that match TRBD1. Germline CDR1 is MNHEY and CDR2 is SMNVEV (reference sequence). The CDR3 covers 14 residues. The ends lost 4 bases at V and 5 bases at J; junction bases unmatched: 7. In DNA, the CDR3 is TGTGCCAGCAGTTCCAGGCAGGGGGCCAACGAGCAGTACTTC. The encoded protein is CASSSRQGANEQYF.

The J gene is TRBJ2-7, the V gene TRBV29-1; tentatively, D is TRBD1 (5 bases). The CDR3 is 13 amino acids. Germline lookup yields CDR1 SQVTM and CDR2 ANQGSEA. V was cut by 5 bases and J by 3 bases, with 14 bases left in between. The CDR3 loop is CSVRQGGYYEQYF. In nucleotides, the CDR3 is TGCAGCGTTCGTCAGGGTGGGTACTACGAGCAGTACTTC.

The rearrangement joins TRBV11-2 to TRBJ2-6; 7 bases align to TRBD1. V lost 3 bases to trimming and J lost 0 bases; unmatched junction nucleotides: 8. CDR3 length equals 18 residues. Germline V gene sequence: CDR1 SGHAT, CDR2 FQNNGV. CDR3 DNA sequence: TGTGCCAGCAGCTTTGGGGGACAGTTGTCCTCTGGGGCCAACGTCCTGACTTTC. Translated: CASSFGGQLSSGANVLTF.

The V call is TRBV2, the J call TRBJ1-4; 9 bases are a match to TRBD1. The CDR3 runs to 15 residues. V shed 4 bases and J 8 bases; nucleotides not matched to a gene: 8. Germline-derived CDR1 and CDR2 are SNHLY and FYNNEI. The chain's CDR3 is CASSVRGTGQEKLFF. CDR3 nucleotide sequence: TGTGCCAGCAGTGTCAGGGGGACAGGGCAGGAAAAACTGTTTTTT.

This chain joins TRBV20-1 and TRBJ2-7, with D hard to call. CDR3 length: 11 amino acids. Germline V CDR1 and CDR2: DFQATT, SNEGSKA (reference sequence). The ends were cut back, 4 bases at V and 7 bases at J, with 11 bases in the middle. The DNA of the CDR3 is TGCAGTGCTACCAGTACCCAAGAGCAGTACTTC. Amino acids: CSATSTQEQYF.

V is TRBV2 and J is TRBJ2-1; TRBD1 aligns across 9 bases. This CDR3 region has 15 residues. CDR1 and CDR2 from the germline V gene are SNHLY and FYNNEI. With 10 bases clipped from V and 4 bases from J, the junction kept 11 bases outside the gene matches. DNA for the CDR3: TGTGCCACCGCCCCGGGACAGGGAGCGTACAATGAGCAGTTCTTC. Amino acid sequence: CATAPGQGAYNEQFF.

V and J are TRBV29-1 and TRBJ1-2, with D possibly being TRBD1 (5 bases). The ends were cut back, 5 bases at V and 0 bases at J, with 13 bases in the middle. CDR1 is SQVTM, CDR2 ANQGSEA, per germline. CDR3 size: 14 residues. CDR3 DNA sequence: TGCAGCGTTTCTGACAGCGTTACTAACTATGGCTACACCTTC. Translation: CSVSDSVTNYGYTF.

The J gene is TRBJ2-2, the V gene TRBV7-3; D is perhaps TRBD2 (5 bases). CDR3 size: 15 residues. CDR1 is SGHTA, CDR2 FQGTGA, per germline. The germline V and J ends were trimmed by 2 bases and 2 bases, with 9 bases remaining between them. The CDR3 loop reads CASSLSGINTGELFF. The CDR3, as DNA: TGTGCCAGCAGCTTATCGGGAATTAACACCGGGGAGCTGTTTTTT.

The chain combines TRBV4-3 with TRBJ2-7; 10 nucleotides match TRBD2. Looked up from germline, CDR1 is LGHNA and CDR2 is YSLEER. There are 18 residues in the CDR3. V was clipped by 0 bases and J by 3 bases; unmatched bases: 11. CDR3 nucleotides: TGCGCCAGCAGCCAAGATTTCGCTAGCGGGAGTCCTCTCTACGAGCAGTACTTC. This translates into CASSQDFASGSPLYEQYF.

V is TRBV9 and J is TRBJ2-1, with a tentative D call TRBD2 (7 bases). Per the germline V gene, CDR1 is SGDLS and CDR2 is YYNGEE. The length of the CDR3 is 14 residues. With 0 bases removed from V and 11 bases from J, the gap between germline ends came to 15 bases. The CDR3 region is CASSVALQRDKQFF. DNA for the CDR3: TGTGCCAGCAGCGTAGCTTTACAGCGGGACAAGCAGTTCTTC.

CDR3 loop: CASSQEGMGAGGLREQFF. In nucleotides, the CDR3 is TGTGCCAGCAGCCAAGAAGGAATGGGAGCGGGAGGGCTACGGGAGCAGTTCTTC. This chain uses TRBV4-2 with TRBJ2-1, with 10 bases that match TRBD2. Germline values: CDR1 LGHNA, CDR2 YNFKEQ. The CDR3 sequence is 18 residues long. Losses at the gene ends were 0 bases for V and 10 bases for J; bases not matched to a gene: 15.

The chain has TRBV10-3 and TRBJ2-7; 12 bases fit TRBD1. CDR1 is ENHRY, CDR2 SYGVKD, per germline. The V and J ends lost 6 bases and 7 bases, in that order; junction bases with no gene match: 4. The CDR3 loop spans 13 amino acids. CDR3 residues: CAISGTGGGEQYF. The CDR3, as DNA: TGTGCCATCAGCGGGACAGGGGGCGGGGAGCAGTACTTC.

This clone was counted a single time. This chain joins TRBV5-1 and TRBJ1-4, with 7 bases matching TRBD1. Germline loops: CDR1 SGHRS, CDR2 YFSETQ. This CDR3 is built from 19 residues. The V gene end was trimmed by 0 bases and the J gene end by 0 bases; junction bases not matched to a gene: 11. Here the CDR3 DNA reads TGCGCCAGCAGCTTGGCCTTAAGGACAGGCTTTGCAACTAATGAAAAACTGTTTTTT. Encoded protein: CASSLALRTGFATNEKLFF.

This clone occurred once. The CDR3 loop reads CASSYTRQNTGELFF. The CDR3 nucleotides read TGTGCCAGCAGTTACACGAGACAAAACACCGGGGAGCTGTTTTTT. V gene TRBV6-6 combines with J gene TRBJ2-2; D not resolved. V was trimmed by 2 bases and J by 2 bases, leaving 9 bases between them. The CDR3 spans 15 residues. CDR1 and CDR2 from the germline V gene are MNHNY and SVGAGI (reference sequence).

The V gene is TRBV5-6, the J gene TRBJ1-1, with D uncertain. This CDR3 is built from 13 residues. Trimming stripped 1 base from V and 4 bases from J, with 8 bases between. Germline CDR1 is SGHDT and CDR2 is YYEEEE. CDR3: CASSLQSGTEAFF. The DNA of the CDR3 is TGTGCCAGCAGCTTGCAGTCAGGCACTGAAGCTTTCTTT.